This T cell receptor beta chain originates from a study of regulatory T cells in long-lasting Graves disease (dated by TCRdb to 2020 to 2023). About the investigation overall: To count as having persistent Graves' disease, a patient had to have received antithyroid drug treatment for over 5 years with TSH receptor autoantibodies remaining persistently positive. Patients with persistent Graves' disease were compared with patients with newly diagnosed Graves' disease using TCR sequencing and RNA sequencing of peripheral blood. Persistent Graves' disease patients in the clinical cohort had taken antithyroid drugs for around 11 years on average. The study took place in China and was registered as a clinical trial. TCR sequencing covered some 13 persistent and 20 newly diagnosed Graves' disease patients, 33 samples in total.

The label giving this sample's time point can be read as: persistent/refractory GD, antithyroid drugs over 5 years with positive TRAb. RNA was extracted from PBMCs in TRIzol for both TCR sequencing and RNA sequencing. The diagnosis of Graves' disease followed American Thyroid Association guidelines. Recruitment of patients was carried out at an endocrinology department in Xi'an, China. From each patient, approximately 9 milliliters of peripheral blood was collected into an EDTA anticoagulant tube. Ficoll Paque Plus density gradient separation was used to isolate PBMCs, and no additional T cell sorting was done. An Agilent 2100 Bioanalyzer and agarose gel were used to assess RNA quality, and a NanoDrop 2000 was used to measure RNA concentration. This clonotype came up many times. The specificity of this receptor is unknown. Qualities for individual bases were not recorded, and no much larger clone is one base off.

The paper as a whole reports these results and caveats: Sequencing and analysis were restricted to the TCR beta chain. As a limitation, the authors acknowledged that the small sample size may reduce accuracy. Preferential use of TRBV28, TRBJ1-2 and TRBJ2-5 was observed in persistent disease, whereas TRBV20-1 and TRBJ2-1 were favored in newly diagnosed disease. Compared with newly diagnosed patients, patients with persistent Graves' disease had lower TCR Shannon entropy and fewer highly expanded clones, which suggests clonal expansion. Patients with persistent disease shared more public clonotypes (about 3,000) than newly diagnosed patients did (approximately 990). Only peripheral blood was studied, because thyroid tissue, the primary lesion, was inaccessible.

Libraries were constructed by multiplex PCR. The sequencing machine was an Illumina HiSeq 4000. TCR beta libraries were built with iRepertoire HTBI primers and Arm-PCR amplification of CDR3 regions. PCR products were gel purified before sequencing. Regarding the original processing steps: A total of roughly 58 TRBV and 14 TRBJ segments were identified across samples and were used for gene usage analysis of CDR3 amino acid clonotypes. COPE and FqMerger were used to merge filtered high-quality paired reads into contigs. BLAST was used to align contigs to the IMGT TRBV, TRBD and TRBJ reference genes, and CDR3 was defined following IMGT. Any clonotype with a frequency above 0.1% was counted as a highly expanded clone. Repertoire diversity was measured by Shannon entropy, and V-J evenness by the Gini coefficient. A clonotype found in more than one individual was treated as public. The public sequencing data were trimmed at Q25 with fastp and processed into clonotypes with MiXCR by TCRdb, which kept only in-frame beta chains. Rows with a matching CDR3 protein are joined into one entry that keeps the most common DNA and genes. None of the V and J calls come from the authors' own analysis; TCRdb made them. For this sample the table gives approximately 290,000 distinct CDR3 sequences, of which around 20% were detected only once. Together, the top ten hold 56% of the sample.

V is cut by 0 bases and J by 2 bases, and the space between the germline ends is 12 bases. The CDR3 holds 15 amino acids from the cysteine to the phenylalanine. The DNA shown is the 45-base CDR3, in frame from base 1. From a lookup of the germline V gene, CDR1 and CDR2 are SGDLS and YYNGEE. Rearrangement joined TRBV9 to TRBJ2-7; the D gene assignment is ambiguous. The source material was peripheral blood mononuclear cells (PBMCs), sampled when the disease was refractory, from a patient treated with antithyroid drugs. This receptor was identified in a female donor with Graves disease. The sequenced DNA is TGTGCCAGCAGCGTAGGATCCACTTCCACCTACGAGCAGTACTTC. This gives the protein CASSVGSTSTYEQYF.